The rows below give T cell receptor beta chains drawn from one sample of a study of T cells in Graves' hyperthyroidism and ophthalmopathy. MiXCR, run by TCRdb on the multiplex PCR reads, gives a single entry per CDR3 protein. The sample records some 400,000 distinct CDR3 sequences, over 15% being singletons. Input material: blood. Receptor source: a woman aged 18 to 35 with Graves' hyperthyroidism. The CDR3 runs from the conserved cysteine through the conserved F or W. Fields, in order: clone size, J gene, V gene, D gene, CDR3 protein, CDR3 DNA. A D gene is named only where the DNA matches it firmly. For some rows the clone size is stated as once, few or many, or as a class when expanded; others skip it.

>many|TRBJ2-7|TRBV3-1|TRBD1
CASSIGQGSYEQYF
TGTGCCAGCAGTATAGGACAGGGGTCTTACGAGCAGTACTTC
>many|TRBJ2-2|TRBV24-1|.
CATSDTGELFF
TGTGCCACCAGTGACACCGGGGAGCTGTTTTTT
>many|TRBJ2-4|TRBV12-3/TRBV12-4|.
CASSFRGLSGSKNIQYF
TGTGCCAGCAGTTTTCGGGGGCTCAGCGGTTCCAAAAACATTCAGTACTTC
>many|TRBJ2-4|TRBV7-3|.
CASSLKNIQYF
TGTGCCAGCAGCTTAAAAAACATTCAGTACTTC
>many|TRBJ1-2|TRBV4-1|.
CASSQDRVGADYGYTF
TGCGCCAGCAGCCAAGATCGGGTAGGGGCGGACTATGGCTACACCTTC
>.|TRBJ2-5|TRBV6-2/TRBV6-3|.
CASRALAARAETQYF
TGTGCCAGCAGAGCCTTAGCGGCGCGCGCGGAGACCCAGTACTTC
>many|TRBJ2-2|TRBV10-1|.
CASMPPNTGELFF
TGCGCCAGCATGCCTCCGAACACCGGGGAGCTGTTTTTT
>many|TRBJ1-2|TRBV5-1|TRBD1
CASSLGTGRNYGYTF
TGCGCCAGCAGCTTGGGGACAGGTCGGAACTATGGCTACACCTTC
>many|TRBJ2-5|TRBV20-1|TRBD2
CSASGTSGEQGTQYF
TGCAGTGCTAGCGGAACTAGCGGGGAGCAGGGGACCCAGTACTTC
>many|TRBJ1-1|TRBV12-3/TRBV12-4|.
CASSLGRKNTEAFF
TGTGCCAGCAGTTTAGGGCGTAAAAACACTGAAGCTTTCTTT
>few|TRBJ2-7|TRBV6-1|.
CASSEMPYEQYF
TGTGCCAGCAGTGAAATGCCCTACGAGCAGTACTTC
>many|TRBJ1-1|TRBV6-1|.
CASATPNTEAFF
TGTGCCAGCGCCACTCCGAACACTGAAGCTTTCTTT
>.|TRBJ2-2|TRBV7-3|.
CASSLMAVGRRELFF
TGTGCCAGCAGCTTAATGGCCGTCGGTCGTAGGGAGCTGTTTTTT
>many|TRBJ1-1|TRBV28|.
CASSAAGSPDTEAFF
TGTGCCAGCAGTGCCGCCGGGTCACCCGACACTGAAGCTTTCTTT
>.|TRBJ1-2|TRBV19|.
CASSILQGSDYGYTF
TGTGCCAGTAGTATTCTCCAGGGGTCAGACTATGGCTACACCTTC
>many|TRBJ1-1|TRBV20-1|.
CSARDFSKNTEAFF
TGCAGTGCTAGAGATTTCAGTAAGAACACTGAAGCTTTCTTT
>many|TRBJ2-7|TRBV29-1|TRBD1
CSVVGGQSYEQYF
TGCAGCGTTGTTGGGGGACAGTCCTACGAGCAGTACTTC
>many|TRBJ2-2|TRBV30|.
CAWKPGFWAGELFF
TGTGCCTGGAAACCAGGGTTCTGGGCCGGGGAGCTGTTTTTT
>many|TRBJ1-1|TRBV30|.
CAWRRLDTEAFF
TGTGCCTGGAGAAGGCTTGACACTGAAGCTTTCTTT
>many|TRBJ1-1|TRBV28|TRBD1
CASSLTQGGSYLNTEAFF
TGTGCCAGCAGTTTAACACAGGGGGGCTCCTATCTGAACACTGAAGCTTTCTTT
>few|TRBJ1-1|TRBV5-5|.
CASSLGGDQAFF
TGTGCCAGCAGCTTAGGGGGGGACCAAGCTTTCTTT
>many|TRBJ1-1|TRBV27|.
CASRGGSGRTEAFF
TGTGCCAGCAGAGGGGGATCGGGAAGAACTGAAGCTTTCTTT
>.|TRBJ1-3|TRBV10-3|.
CAVRGDSGNTIYF
TGTGCCGTAAGGGGGGACTCTGGAAACACCATATATTTT
>many|TRBJ2-4|TRBV12-3/TRBV12-4|TRBD1
CASSPGQGRFSYF
TGTGCCAGCAGTCCCGGACAGGGGAGATTTTCGTACTTC